A single sample is the source of the 3 T cell receptor beta chains below, sequenced in a study of tumor-infiltrating lymphocytes in localized non-small cell lung cancer. Data came from immunoSEQ multiplex PCR; TCRdb stores just in-frame clones and leaves some out. Among 7,000 to 8,000 clones listed, less than 80% were seen once. Sequencing used lung tumor tissue. The source of these receptors is a human donor with non-small cell lung cancer.

The rearrangement joins TRBV6-5 to TRBJ1-4; D is possibly TRBD1 (6 bases). The CDR3 spans 15 residues. Trimming left V 4 bases short and J 5 bases short, with 14 bases between. Germline CDR1 reads MNHEY; CDR2 reads SVGAGI. This CDR3 is CASSSTGTTNEKLFF. The CDR3 nucleotides are TGTGCCAGCAGTTCCACAGGGACTACCAATGAAAAACTGTTTTTT.

This clone was seen only a few times. The V gene is TRBV29-1, the J gene TRBJ2-1; D ambiguous. Germline assignment: CDR1 SQVTM and CDR2 ANQGSEA. V gave up 0 bases and J gave up 6 bases, with 6 bases separating them. The CDR3 is 12 residues long. The CDR3 coding sequence is TGCAGCGTTGAAGAACTACCCAATGAGCAGTTCTTC. It is translated as CSVEELPNEQFF.

This clone occurred a few times. The chain joins TRBV5-1 to TRBJ2-5, with D possibly TRBD1 on 6 matching bases. The V gene lost 3 bases and the J gene lost 3 bases, with 9 bases spanning the gap. CDR3 length equals 13 residues. Germline CDR1 SGHRS, CDR2 YFSETQ. Here the CDR3 reads CASSSPGEETQYF. In DNA form, the CDR3 reads TGCGCCAGCAGCTCACCAGGGGAAGAGACCCAGTACTTC.